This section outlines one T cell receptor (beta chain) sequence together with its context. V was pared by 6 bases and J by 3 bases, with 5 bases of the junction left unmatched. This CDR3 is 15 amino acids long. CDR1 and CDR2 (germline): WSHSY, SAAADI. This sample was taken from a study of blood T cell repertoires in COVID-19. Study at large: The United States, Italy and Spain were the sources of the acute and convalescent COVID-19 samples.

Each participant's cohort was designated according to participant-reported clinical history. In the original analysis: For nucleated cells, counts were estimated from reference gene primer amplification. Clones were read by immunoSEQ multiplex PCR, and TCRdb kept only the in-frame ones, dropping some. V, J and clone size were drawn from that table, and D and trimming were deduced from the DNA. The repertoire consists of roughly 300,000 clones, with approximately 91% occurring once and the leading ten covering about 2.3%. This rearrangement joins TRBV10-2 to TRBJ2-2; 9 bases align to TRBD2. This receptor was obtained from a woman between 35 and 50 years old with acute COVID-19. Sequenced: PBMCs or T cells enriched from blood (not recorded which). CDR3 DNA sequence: TGCGCCAGCAGACCTAGCGGGATCTACACCGGGGAGCTGTTTTTT. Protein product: CASRPSGIYTGELFF.